The 8 T cell receptor beta chains in this list originate from one sample, sequenced in a study of blood T cell repertoires in COVID-19. Some clones are missing from TCRdb's copy, which holds only in-frame ones; the method was immunoSEQ multiplex PCR. This sample has some 260,000 clones, with under 90% found just once. Source material: PBMCs or T cells enriched from blood (not recorded which). These receptors were taken from a middle-aged man who had recovered from COVID-19.

The V call is TRBV7-2, the J call TRBJ1-3; possibly TRBD1 for D (6 bases). This CDR3 is built from 17 residues. V dropped 1 base and J dropped 0 bases, with 13 bases sitting between them. Germline V gene sequence: CDR1 SGHTA, CDR2 FQGNSA. CDR3 DNA: TGTGCCAGCAGCTTAGTTGGGGGCCTGAGCTCTGGAAACACCATATATTTT. Translating it yields CASSLVGGLSSGNTIYF.

The chain joins TRBV7-9 to TRBJ1-1; D perhaps matches TRBD1 (5 bases). The V end was cut by 6 bases, the J end by 5 bases, with 10 bases between. The CDR3 sequence is 12 residues long. Germline V gene data show CDR1 as SEHNR and CDR2 as FQNEAQ (reference sequence). The CDR3 nucleotides are TGTGCCAGCAGATCAAAGGGGACTGAAGCTTTCTTT. Translating it yields CASRSKGTEAFF.

The rearrangement links TRBV29-1 to TRBJ1-1, with 9 bases identical to TRBD1. Per germline, CDR1 SQVTM and CDR2 ANQGSEA. The V and J ends lost 0 bases and 8 bases, in that order; junction bases with no gene match: 7. CDR3 length equals 14 residues. Written as DNA, the CDR3 is TGCAGCGTTGAAGATCTTTCACAGGGGGCCGAAGCTTTCTTT. It encodes CSVEDLSQGAEAFF.

The V call is TRBV6-5, the J call TRBJ2-7; D remains ambiguous. Looked up from germline, CDR1 is MNHEY and CDR2 is SVGAGI. The length of the CDR3 is 15 residues. V was trimmed by 3 bases and J by 2 bases, leaving 14 bases between them. This CDR3 reads CASSYPPGGTYEQYF. The DNA for the CDR3 is TGTGCCAGCAGTTATCCCCCGGGTGGAACCTACGAGCAGTACTTC.

Ten or more counts support this clone. This chain joins TRBV24-1 and TRBJ2-7; TRBD2 agrees at 7 bases. The trim removed 3 bases at V and 2 bases at J, leaving 18 bases unmatched. In germline, CDR1 is KGHDR, CDR2 SFDVKD. CDR3 length equals 19 residues. The CDR3 DNA follows: TGTGCCACCAGTGATCCCATGTACGGGGGAGGGAAGTACCCCTACGAGCAGTACTTC. Protein product: CATSDPMYGGGKYPYEQYF.

This chain links TRBV18 with TRBJ1-6; TRBD1 matches at 7 bases. V lost 6 bases and J lost 9; bases outside the gene matches: 11. Germline-derived CDR1 and CDR2 are KGHSH and LQKENI. This CDR3 has 15 amino acids. The DNA for the CDR3 is TGTGCCAGCTCCCGAACGCAGGGGGTTGGTTCACCCCTCCACTTT. Its translation: CASSRTQGVGSPLHF.

The chain carries TRBV29-1 and TRBJ1-2; 11 positions match TRBD1. The CDR3 sequence is 13 residues long. The V gene's germline CDR1 is SQVTM and CDR2 ANQGSEA. The CDR3: CTAGTGGSYGYTF. The CDR3, as DNA: TGCACGGCCGGGACAGGGGGTTCTTATGGCTACACCTTC.

The V gene is TRBV6-4, the J gene TRBJ1-1, with 8 bases identical to TRBD1. Looked up from germline, CDR1 is MRHNA and CDR2 is SNTAGT. The CDR3 extends over 17 amino acids. V shed 3 bases and J 0 bases; nucleotides not matched to a gene: 9. The CDR3 is CASSERQGAYMNTEAFF. CDR3 DNA sequence: TGTGCCAGCAGTGAGAGGCAGGGGGCCTATATGAACACTGAAGCTTTCTTT.